This T cell receptor beta chain was recorded in a study of vaccination effects on CD4 cells after COVID-19. Study details: Late post-vaccine samples came at days +241, +227 and +161 respectively.

CD4+ T cells were isolated after roughly nine days of culture. This person's SARS-CoV-2 infection, confirmed by PCR, occurred between March and December 2020. Each participant was given two doses of one vaccine (BNT162b2 or mRNA-1273). A half-volume exchange with IL-2 medium occurred on days 3 and 7. Study outcomes and limitations: The study found marked clonal contraction of infection- and vaccine-induced clones late after vaccination.

Points on this clone: What it recognizes is unknown.

The table came from immunoSEQ multiplex PCR; TCRdb's copy has only in-frame clones and leaves some out. This table holds 40,000 to 45,000 clones, 76% found once. CDR3 size: 15 residues. The V gene lost 2 bases and the J gene lost 1 base, with 11 bases spanning the gap. Germline values: CDR1 MNHEY, CDR2 SVGAGI. This receptor was obtained from a human donor who had a prior SARS-CoV-2 infection. The rearrangement uses TRBV6-5 and TRBJ1-1; D not resolved. The input for sequencing was CD4+ T cells from PBMCs cultured without peptide, taken after COVID-19 vaccination. CDR3 sequence (DNA): TGTGCCAGCAGTTACAATATCGACGGGAACACTGAAGCTTTCTTT. Translation: CASSYNIDGNTEAFF.